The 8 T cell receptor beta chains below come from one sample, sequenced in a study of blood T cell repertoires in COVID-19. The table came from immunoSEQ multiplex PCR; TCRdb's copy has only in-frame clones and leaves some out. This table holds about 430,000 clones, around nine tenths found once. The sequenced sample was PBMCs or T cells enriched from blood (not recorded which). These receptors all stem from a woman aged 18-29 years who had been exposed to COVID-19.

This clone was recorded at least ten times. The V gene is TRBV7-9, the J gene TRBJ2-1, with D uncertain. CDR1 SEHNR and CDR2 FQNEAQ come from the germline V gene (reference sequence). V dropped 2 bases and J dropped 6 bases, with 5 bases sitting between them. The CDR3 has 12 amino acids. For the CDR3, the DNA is TGTGCCAGCAGCTTAATGAGCAATGAGCAGTTCTTC. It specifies CASSLMSNEQFF. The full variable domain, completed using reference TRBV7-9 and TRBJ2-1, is DTGVSQNPRHKITKRGQNVTFRCDPISEHNRLYWYRQTLGQGPEFLTYFQNEAQLEKSRLLSDRFSAERPKGSFSTLEIQRTEQGDSAMYLCASSLMSNEQFFGPGTRLTVL.

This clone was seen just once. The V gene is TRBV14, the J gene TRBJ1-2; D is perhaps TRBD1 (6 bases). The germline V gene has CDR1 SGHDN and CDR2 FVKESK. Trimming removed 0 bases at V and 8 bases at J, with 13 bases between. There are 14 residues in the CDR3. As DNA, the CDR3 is TGTGCCAGCAGCCAAGATCGAGAGGGGGAAGGCTACACCTTC. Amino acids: CASSQDREGEGYTF.

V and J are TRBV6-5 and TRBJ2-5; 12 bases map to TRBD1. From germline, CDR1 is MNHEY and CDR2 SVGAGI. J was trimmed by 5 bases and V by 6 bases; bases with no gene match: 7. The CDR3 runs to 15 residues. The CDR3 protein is CASSRGQGAFETQYF. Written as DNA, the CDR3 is TGTGCCAGCAGCCGGGGACAGGGGGCATTTGAGACCCAGTACTTC.

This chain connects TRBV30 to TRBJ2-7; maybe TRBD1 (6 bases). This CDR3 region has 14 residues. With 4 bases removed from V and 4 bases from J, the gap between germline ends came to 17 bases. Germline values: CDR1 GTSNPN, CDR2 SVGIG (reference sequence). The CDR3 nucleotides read TGTGCCTGGATCAACAGGGTCCAGGGTTACGAGCAGTACTTC. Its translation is CAWINRVQGYEQYF.

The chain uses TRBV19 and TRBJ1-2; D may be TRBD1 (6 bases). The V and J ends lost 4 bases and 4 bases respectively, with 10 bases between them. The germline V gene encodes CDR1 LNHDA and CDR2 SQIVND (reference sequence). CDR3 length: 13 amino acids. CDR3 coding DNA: TGTGCCAGTAGTACCACAGGGTTCTATGGCTACACCTTC. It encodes CASSTTGFYGYTF.

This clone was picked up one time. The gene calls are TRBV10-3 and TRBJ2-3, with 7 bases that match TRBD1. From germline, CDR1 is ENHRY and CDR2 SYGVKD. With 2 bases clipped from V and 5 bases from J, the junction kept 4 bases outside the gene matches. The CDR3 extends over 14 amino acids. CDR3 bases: TGTGCCATCAGTGAGAACAGGGGTGTAGATACGCAGTATTTT. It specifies CAISENRGVDTQYF.

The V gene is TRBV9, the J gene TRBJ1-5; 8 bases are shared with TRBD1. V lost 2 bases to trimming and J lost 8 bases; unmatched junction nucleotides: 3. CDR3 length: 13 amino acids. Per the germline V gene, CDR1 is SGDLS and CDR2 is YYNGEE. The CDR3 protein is CASSVTGEKPQHF. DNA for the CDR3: TGTGCCAGCAGCGTGACAGGGGAGAAGCCCCAGCATTTT.

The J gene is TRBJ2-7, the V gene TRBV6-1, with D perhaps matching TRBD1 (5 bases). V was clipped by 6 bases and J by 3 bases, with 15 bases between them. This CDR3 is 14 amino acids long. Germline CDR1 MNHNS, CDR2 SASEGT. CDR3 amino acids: CASRQAQGVYEQYF. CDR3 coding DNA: TGTGCCAGCAGGCAGGCCCAGGGTGTCTACGAGCAGTACTTC.